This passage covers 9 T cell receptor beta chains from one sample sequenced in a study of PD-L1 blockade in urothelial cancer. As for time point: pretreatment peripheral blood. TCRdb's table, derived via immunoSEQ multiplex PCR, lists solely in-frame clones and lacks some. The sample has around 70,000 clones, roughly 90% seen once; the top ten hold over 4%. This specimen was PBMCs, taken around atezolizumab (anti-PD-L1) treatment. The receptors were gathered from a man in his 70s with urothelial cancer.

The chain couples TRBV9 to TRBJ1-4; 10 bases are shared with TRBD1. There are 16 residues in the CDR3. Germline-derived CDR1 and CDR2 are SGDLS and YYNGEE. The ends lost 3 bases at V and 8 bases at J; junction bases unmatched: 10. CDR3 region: CASSGGQGVGWEKLFF. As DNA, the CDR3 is TGTGCCAGCAGCGGCGGACAGGGGGTAGGATGGGAAAAACTGTTTTTT.

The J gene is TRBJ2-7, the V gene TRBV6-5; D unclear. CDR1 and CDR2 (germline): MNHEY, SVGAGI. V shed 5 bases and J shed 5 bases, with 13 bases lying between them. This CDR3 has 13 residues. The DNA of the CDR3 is TGTGCCAGCAGTATCAGCCCTAGGCACGAGCAGTACTTC. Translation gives CASSISPRHEQYF.

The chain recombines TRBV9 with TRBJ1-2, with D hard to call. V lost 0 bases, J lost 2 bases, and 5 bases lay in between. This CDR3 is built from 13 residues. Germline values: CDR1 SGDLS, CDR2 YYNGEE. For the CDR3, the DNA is TGTGCCAGCAGCGTAGCGGAGAACTATGGCTACACCTTC. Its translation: CASSVAENYGYTF. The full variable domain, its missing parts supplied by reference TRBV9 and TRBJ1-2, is DSGVTQTPKHLITATGQRVTLRCSPRSGDLSVYWYQQSLDQGLQFLIQYYNGEERAKGNILERFSAQQFPDLHSELNLSSLELGDSALYFCASSVAENYGYTFGSGTRLTVV.

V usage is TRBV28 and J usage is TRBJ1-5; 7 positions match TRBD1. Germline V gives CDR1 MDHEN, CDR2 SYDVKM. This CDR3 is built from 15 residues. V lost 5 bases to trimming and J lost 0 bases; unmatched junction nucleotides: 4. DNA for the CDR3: TGTGCCAGCAGTGCCGGGACAGCTAGCAATCAGCCCCAGCATTTT. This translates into CASSAGTASNQPQHF.

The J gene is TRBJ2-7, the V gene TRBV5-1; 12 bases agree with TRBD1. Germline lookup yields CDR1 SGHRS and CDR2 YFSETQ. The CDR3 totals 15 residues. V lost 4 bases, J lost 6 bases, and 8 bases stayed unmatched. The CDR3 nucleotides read TGCGCCAGCAGCCCGTACGGGACAGGGGGCTCCGAGCAGTACTTC. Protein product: CASSPYGTGGSEQYF.

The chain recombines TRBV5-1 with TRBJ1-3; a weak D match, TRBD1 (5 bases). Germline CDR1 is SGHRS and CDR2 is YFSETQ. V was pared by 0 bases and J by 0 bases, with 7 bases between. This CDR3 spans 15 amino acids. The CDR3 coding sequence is TGCGCCAGCAGCTTGGCAGGGTCCTCTGGAAACACCATATATTTT. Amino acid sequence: CASSLAGSSGNTIYF.

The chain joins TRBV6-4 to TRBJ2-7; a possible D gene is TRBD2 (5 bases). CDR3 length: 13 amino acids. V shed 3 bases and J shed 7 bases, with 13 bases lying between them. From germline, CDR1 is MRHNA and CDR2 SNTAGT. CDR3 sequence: CASSERVGFEQYF. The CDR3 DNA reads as TGTGCCAGCAGTGAGAGGGTAGGGTTTGAGCAGTACTTC.

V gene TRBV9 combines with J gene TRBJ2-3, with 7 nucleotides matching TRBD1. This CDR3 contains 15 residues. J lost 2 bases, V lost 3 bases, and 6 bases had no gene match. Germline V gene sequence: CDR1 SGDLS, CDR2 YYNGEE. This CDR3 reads CASSATGANTDTQYF. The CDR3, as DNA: TGTGCCAGCAGCGCCACAGGGGCGAACACAGATACGCAGTATTTT.

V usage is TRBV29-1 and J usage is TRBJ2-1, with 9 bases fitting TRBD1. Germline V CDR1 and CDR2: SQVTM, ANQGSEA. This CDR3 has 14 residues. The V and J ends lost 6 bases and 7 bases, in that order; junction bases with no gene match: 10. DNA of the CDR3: TGCAGCGTCACCGGGACAGGGCTTTCTAATGAGCAGTTCTTC. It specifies CSVTGTGLSNEQFF.